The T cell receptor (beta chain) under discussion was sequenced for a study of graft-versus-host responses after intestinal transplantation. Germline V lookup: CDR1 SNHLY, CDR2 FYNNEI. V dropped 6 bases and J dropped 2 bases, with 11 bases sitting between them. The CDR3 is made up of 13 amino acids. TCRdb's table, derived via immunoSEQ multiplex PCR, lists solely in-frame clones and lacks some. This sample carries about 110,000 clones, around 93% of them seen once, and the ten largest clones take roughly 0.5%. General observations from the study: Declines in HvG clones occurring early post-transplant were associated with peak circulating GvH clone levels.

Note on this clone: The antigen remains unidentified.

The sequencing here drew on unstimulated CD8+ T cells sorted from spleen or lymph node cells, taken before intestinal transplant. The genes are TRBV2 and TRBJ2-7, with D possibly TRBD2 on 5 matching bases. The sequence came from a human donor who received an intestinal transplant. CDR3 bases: TGTGCCAGCAGCTCAGGACTCACCTACGAGCAGTACTTC. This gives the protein CASSSGLTYEQYF.